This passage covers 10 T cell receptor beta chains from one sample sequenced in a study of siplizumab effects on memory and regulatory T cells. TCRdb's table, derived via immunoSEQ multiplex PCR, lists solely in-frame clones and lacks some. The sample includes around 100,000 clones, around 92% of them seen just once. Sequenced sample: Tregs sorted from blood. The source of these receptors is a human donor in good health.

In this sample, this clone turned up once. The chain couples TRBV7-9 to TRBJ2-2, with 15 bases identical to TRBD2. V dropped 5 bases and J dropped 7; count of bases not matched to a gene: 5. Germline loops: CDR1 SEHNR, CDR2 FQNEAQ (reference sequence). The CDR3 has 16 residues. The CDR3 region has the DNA TGTGCCAGCAGCACCCGGACTAGCGGGAGGGGCGGGGAGCTGTTTTTT. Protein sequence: CASSTRTSGRGGELFF.

The CDR3 DNA reads as TGTGCCAGCAGCTTAGTCCAGGACACCGGGGAGCTGTTTTTT. This translates into CASSLVQDTGELFF. The chain links TRBV7-9 to TRBJ2-2, with unresolved D. Per the germline V gene, CDR1 is SEHNR and CDR2 is FQNEAQ (reference sequence). Trimming removed 1 base at V and 3 bases at J, with 6 bases between. The CDR3 is 14 residues long.

CDR3 coding DNA: TGTGCCAGCAGCACGGGACAGAGATCCTACGAGCAGTACTTC. Protein product: CASSTGQRSYEQYF. This chain uses TRBV5-4 with TRBJ2-7, with 7 bases lining up with TRBD1. After removal of 4 bases from V and 1 base from J, the junction contained 5 bases not matched to a gene. The CDR3 totals 14 residues. Germline V CDR1 and CDR2: SGHNT, YYREEE (reference sequence).

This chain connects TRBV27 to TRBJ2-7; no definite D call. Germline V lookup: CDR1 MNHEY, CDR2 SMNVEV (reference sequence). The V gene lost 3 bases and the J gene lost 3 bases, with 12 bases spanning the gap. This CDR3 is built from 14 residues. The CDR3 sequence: CASSLGRLDYEQYF. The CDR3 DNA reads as TGTGCCAGCAGTTTGGGCAGACTCGACTACGAGCAGTACTTC.

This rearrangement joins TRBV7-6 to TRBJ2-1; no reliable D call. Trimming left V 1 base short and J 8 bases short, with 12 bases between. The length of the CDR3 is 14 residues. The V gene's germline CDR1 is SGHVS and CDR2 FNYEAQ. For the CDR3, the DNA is TGTGCCAGCAGCTTAGTGGAAAGGGTACATGAGCAGTTCTTC. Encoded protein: CASSLVERVHEQFF.

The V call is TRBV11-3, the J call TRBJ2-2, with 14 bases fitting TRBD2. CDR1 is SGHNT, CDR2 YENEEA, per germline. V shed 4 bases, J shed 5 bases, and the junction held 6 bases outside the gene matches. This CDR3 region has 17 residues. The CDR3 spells CASSSGTSGSRTGELFF. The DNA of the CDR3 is TGTGCCAGCAGCTCGGGGACTAGCGGGAGTCGGACCGGGGAGCTGTTTTTT.

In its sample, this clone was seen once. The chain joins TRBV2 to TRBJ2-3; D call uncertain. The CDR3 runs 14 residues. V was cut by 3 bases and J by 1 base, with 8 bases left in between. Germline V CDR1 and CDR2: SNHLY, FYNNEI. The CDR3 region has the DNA TGTGCCAGCAGTGATTTGACCGGCACAGATACGCAGTATTTT. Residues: CASSDLTGTDTQYF.

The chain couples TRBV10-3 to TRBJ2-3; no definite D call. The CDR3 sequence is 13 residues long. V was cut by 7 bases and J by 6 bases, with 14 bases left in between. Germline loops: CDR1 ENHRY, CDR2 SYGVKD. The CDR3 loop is CAITGPGADTQYF. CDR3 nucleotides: TGTGCCATCACGGGTCCCGGCGCGGATACGCAGTATTTT.

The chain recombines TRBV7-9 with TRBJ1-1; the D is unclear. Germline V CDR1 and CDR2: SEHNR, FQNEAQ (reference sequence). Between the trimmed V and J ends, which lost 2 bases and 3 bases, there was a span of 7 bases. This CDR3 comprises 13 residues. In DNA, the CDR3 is TGTGCCAGCAGCTTATTGCCTGACACTGAAGCTTTCTTT. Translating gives CASSLLPDTEAFF.

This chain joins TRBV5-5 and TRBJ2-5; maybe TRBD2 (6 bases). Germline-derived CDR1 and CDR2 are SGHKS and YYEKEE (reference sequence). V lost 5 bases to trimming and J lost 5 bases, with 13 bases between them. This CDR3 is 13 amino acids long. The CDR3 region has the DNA TGTGCCAGCAGGCCAGCGGGCGGGGAGACCCAGTACTTC. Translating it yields CASRPAGGETQYF.